A selection of T cell receptor beta chains follows, all from one sample in a study of blood T cell repertoires in COVID-19. Here immunoSEQ multiplex PCR was the method, and the copy in TCRdb shows in-frame clones only, minus some. This table has about 130,000 clones, 60% to 80% appearing once. Sequencing used peripheral blood. These TCRs come from a man aged 55 to 70 who had recovered from COVID-19. Both conserved end residues are part of each CDR3. D genes are given only for firm matches. A row's size may be missing; if present it is once, few, many or a size class.

cdr3_nt cdr3_aa d_call j_call v_call cdr3_length clone_size
TGCGCCAGCAGCCACTCCGGGACAGACAACACTGAAGCTTTCTTT CASSHSGTDNTEAFF TRBD1 TRBJ1-1 TRBV5-1 15 -
TGTGCCAGTAGCGACAGGGGGCCTAGTGGGGCCAACGTCCTGACTTTC CASSDRGPSGANVLTF TRBD1 TRBJ2-6 TRBV19 16 -
TGTGCCAGCATCCGGGACAGGGGAAATACGCAGTATTTT CASIRDRGNTQYF TRBD1 TRBJ2-3 TRBV7-2 13 -
TGTGCCAGCAGCTTAGGGACTAGCGGGAGGCTCAATGAGCAGTTCTTC CASSLGTSGRLNEQFF TRBD2 TRBJ2-1 TRBV7-9 16 -
TGTGCCAGCTCACCGAGAAACTCCGGGACAGGGGGTTTCCAACACTATGGCTACACCTTC CASSPRNSGTGGFQHYGYTF TRBD1 TRBJ1-2 TRBV18 20 -
TGTGCCAGCAGCTTAGGATCAGGGTGGAGCGGGGAGCTGTTTTTT CASSLGSGWSGELFF - TRBJ2-2 TRBV7-6 15 medium-sized
TGTGCCAGCAGTTCTGGGGACAGAATCAACACCGGGGAGCTGTTTTTT CASSSGDRINTGELFF TRBD1 TRBJ2-2 TRBV6-2/TRBV6-3 16 -
TGTGCCAGCAGCTTGGGCACTAGCACAGATACGCAGTATTTT CASSLGTSTDTQYF - TRBJ2-3 TRBV5-5 14 -
TGCGCCAGCAGCTTGGCCGGGACACCCCAAGAGACCCAGTACTTC CASSLAGTPQETQYF - TRBJ2-5 TRBV5-1 15 -
TGTGCCAGCAGTTACTCAGGCCGGGGGGCAGGAACAGATACGCAGTATTTT CASSYSGRGAGTDTQYF - TRBJ2-3 TRBV6-2/TRBV6-3 17 -
TGCGCCAGCAGCCCTAGTGGAAGCACCGGGGAGCTGTTTTTT CASSPSGSTGELFF - TRBJ2-2 TRBV5-1 14 -
TGTGCCAGCAGCCAAGACTGGGACAGGGATGGCGGCTACACCTTC CASSQDWDRDGGYTF TRBD1 TRBJ1-2 TRBV3-1/TRBV3-2 15 once
TGTGCCAGCAGCTCCGGGACAGCGATCGGGGAGCTGTTTTTT CASSSGTAIGELFF TRBD1 TRBJ2-2 TRBV11-3 14 -
TGTGCCAGCAGCTCCCCGGGACTAGCGGGGGCAGAGACCCAGTACTTC CASSSPGLAGAETQYF TRBD2 TRBJ2-5 TRBV5-4 16 -
TGCGCCAGCAGCCACGGACGACAGGGATTGAACACTGAAGCTTTCTTT CASSHGRQGLNTEAFF TRBD1 TRBJ1-1 TRBV5-1 16 -
TGTGCCTGGAGTGTCGGTTCTGGGCTAGCCTTC CAWSVGSGLAF - TRBJ2-7 TRBV30 11 -
TGTGCCAGCACCGCCGGGGGCTATGGCTACACCTTC CASTAGGYGYTF - TRBJ1-2 TRBV7-2 12 -
TGTGCCAGCAGCTTAGGGCGGGAGCTGTTTTTT CASSLGRELFF - TRBJ2-2 TRBV7-2 11 many
TGTGCCAGTAGCATGACTAGCGGGGGCCCTTACAATGAGCAGTTCTTC CASSMTSGGPYNEQFF TRBD2 TRBJ2-1 TRBV19 16 -
TGTGCCAGCAGCTTAGCGGGAGGGGCGCCCCGAGAGCAGTACTTC CASSLAGGAPREQYF TRBD2 TRBJ2-7 TRBV7-2 15 -
TGTGCCAGCTCACCACCGGTGGGAGGGACGACCCAGTACTTC CASSPPVGGTTQYF TRBD2 TRBJ2-5 TRBV18 14 -
TGTGCCAGTGCGACGGTGGGCGAAAAACTGTTTTTT CASATVGEKLFF - TRBJ1-4 TRBV28 12 -
TGTGCCAGCAGCCCCCGACAGTACTTAGACGAAAAACTGTTTTTT CASSPRQYLDEKLFF - TRBJ1-4 TRBV3-1/TRBV3-2 15 -
TGTGCCAGCAGCTTAATTGGCAACCACGAGCAGTACTTC CASSLIGNHEQYF - TRBJ2-7 TRBV7-2 13 few
TGTGCCAGCACTAACAGGGGGACTAATGAAAAACTGTTTTTT CASTNRGTNEKLFF TRBD1 TRBJ1-4 TRBV25-1 14 -
TGTGCCAGCAGTGGAGGGACAGCCTATCAGCCCCAGCATTTT CASSGGTAYQPQHF TRBD1 TRBJ1-5 TRBV2 14 -
TGTGCCAGCAGCGCTACCGGGTCCACAGATACGCAGTATTTT CASSATGSTDTQYF - TRBJ2-3 TRBV7-9 14 -
TGTGCCAGCAGTCGCGGACTAGCGGGAGGGCATGAGCAGTTCTTC CASSRGLAGGHEQFF TRBD2 TRBJ2-1 TRBV6-5 15 -
TGTGCCAGCAGCTTCAAGGGGGGGAATTCACCCCTCCACTTT CASSFKGGNSPLHF - TRBJ1-6 TRBV7-3 14 -
TGTGCCACCAGTGGCCCACGGGACAGGGAGGATCTTAACTATGGCTACACCTTC CATSGPRDREDLNYGYTF TRBD1 TRBJ1-2 TRBV24-1 18 -
TGTGCCAGCAGCCCGGGACTAGCGAGAGGGAATGAGCAGTTCTTC CASSPGLARGNEQFF TRBD2 TRBJ2-1 TRBV7-6 15 -
TGTGCCAGTAGTATATCATTGAACACTGAAGCTTTCTTT CASSISLNTEAFF - TRBJ1-1 TRBV19 13 -
TGCGCCAGCAGCTTGGAGGGACAGGGGGCTGGTGAGCAGTACTTC CASSLEGQGAGEQYF TRBD1 TRBJ2-7 TRBV5-1 15 few
TGTGCCAGCAGTTTTTCGACAGGGGGTACTTATGGCTACACCTTC CASSFSTGGTYGYTF TRBD1 TRBJ1-2 TRBV27 15 -
TGTGCCTGGAGTGTCAAGGTTCCTCAGAGGGACACCTTC CAWSVKVPQRDTF - TRBJ1-2 TRBV30 13 once
TGTGCCAGCAGCTTAGTAAATTCACCCCTCCACTTT CASSLVNSPLHF - TRBJ1-6 TRBV7-2 12 -
TGTGCCAGTAGTAGACAGGGCTCGATGAACACTGAAGCTTTCTTT CASSRQGSMNTEAFF TRBD1 TRBJ1-1 TRBV19 15 -
TGTGCCATCAGTGAGAGGCAGGGTAATCTTGGGGCCAACGTCCTGACTTTC CAISERQGNLGANVLTF - TRBJ2-6 TRBV10-3 17 -
TGTGCCAGCAGCGGGCTAGCCATTAACACCGGGGAGCTGTTTTTT CASSGLAINTGELFF - TRBJ2-2 TRBV9 15 -
TGTGCCATCAGTGCGGCTAGCGGGAGAAATGAGCAGTTCTTC CAISAASGRNEQFF TRBD2 TRBJ2-1 TRBV10-3 14 -
TGTGCCAGCAGGGACAGGGGCGAGAACACTGAAGCTTTCTTT CASRDRGENTEAFF TRBD1 TRBJ1-1 TRBV11-2 14 -
TGTGCCAGCAGCTTCGGCACCACAGGGAGTGGTGGTGAAAAACTGTTTTTT CASSFGTTGSGGEKLFF - TRBJ1-4 TRBV13 17 -
TGTGCCAGCAGCACCATCACCGGGACAGGGTATGAAAAACTGTTTTTT CASSTITGTGYEKLFF TRBD1 TRBJ1-4 TRBV9 16 -
TGCGCCAGCAGCTTACCCGGGCGAACAGGGACATACAATGAGCAGTTCTTC CASSLPGRTGTYNEQFF - TRBJ2-1 TRBV5-1 17 -
TGTGCCCGGCCGTTAGGGGCTGAAGCTTTCTTT CARPLGAEAFF - TRBJ1-1 TRBV19 11 many
TGTGCCAGCAGTTACTCCCCTCACAGAAGGGGCACTGAAGCTTTCTTT CASSYSPHRRGTEAFF - TRBJ1-1 TRBV6-5 16 -
TGTGCCAGCAGCTTGGCAGGGGGTGGTGGCTACACCTTC CASSLAGGGGYTF TRBD1 TRBJ1-2 TRBV7-9 13 -
TGTGCCAGCGCCCGCGGGCGGGGGGGCCTCACCGGGGAGCTGTTTTTT CASARGRGGLTGELFF TRBD2 TRBJ2-2 TRBV28 16 -
TGTGCCAGCAGTGAGGCACAGGGTGGGAATGAAGCTTTCTTT CASSEAQGGNEAFF - TRBJ1-1 TRBV6-1 14 once
TGTGCCAGCTCACCACTCTCCGCGGGGGCCAACACCGGGGAGCTGTTTTTT CASSPLSAGANTGELFF - TRBJ2-2 TRBV18 17 -
TGTGCCACCAGTGATTTCACCGGGACTAGCGGGGGAAGCTCCTACAATGAGCAGTTCTTC CATSDFTGTSGGSSYNEQFF TRBD2 TRBJ2-1 TRBV24-1 20 -
TGTGCCAGCAGCTTAAGTCCAGGGGCAGTCCACATTCAGTACTTC CASSLSPGAVHIQYF - TRBJ2-4 TRBV7-2 15 -
TGTGCCAGCAGCGATCGGGACAAGGGAGACTACGAGCAGTACTTC CASSDRDKGDYEQYF - TRBJ2-7 TRBV2 15 -
TGTGCCAGTAGTTCTCAGACAGGCGATGGCTACACCTTC CASSSQTGDGYTF - TRBJ1-2 TRBV19 13 -
TGTGCCAGTAGTAGGGGCCCTGGGAACACTGAAGCTTTCTTT CASSRGPGNTEAFF - TRBJ1-1 TRBV19 14 -
TGCGCCAGCAGTTCCATGTCTAGCGGGACCTACACAGATACGCAGTATTTT CASSSMSSGTYTDTQYF TRBD2 TRBJ2-3 TRBV5-1 17 -
TGTGCCAGCAGTTACTCGCGGGGCACAGATACGCAGTATTTT CASSYSRGTDTQYF - TRBJ2-3 TRBV6-2/TRBV6-3 14 -
TGTGCCAGTAAGGTCCTAGCGGGGGGAACCGGGGAGCTGTTTTTT CASKVLAGGTGELFF TRBD2 TRBJ2-2 TRBV19 15 -
TGTGCCTGGAGTGTACAGGGGGTGGTGACCCAGTACTTC CAWSVQGVVTQYF TRBD1 TRBJ2-5 TRBV30 13 -